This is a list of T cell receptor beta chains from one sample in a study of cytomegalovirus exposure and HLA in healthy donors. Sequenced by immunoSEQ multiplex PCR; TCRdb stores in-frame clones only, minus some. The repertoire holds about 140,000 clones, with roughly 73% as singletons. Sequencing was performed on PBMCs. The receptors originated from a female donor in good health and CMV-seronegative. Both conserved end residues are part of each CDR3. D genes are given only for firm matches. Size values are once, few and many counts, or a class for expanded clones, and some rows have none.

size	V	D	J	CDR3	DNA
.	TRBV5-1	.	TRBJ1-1	CASRRDTHQRGTEAFF	TGCGCCAGCAGAAGGGACACCCACCAGAGGGGGACTGAAGCTTTCTTT
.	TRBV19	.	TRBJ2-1	CASSTAGAANAYNEQFF	TGTGCCAGTAGTACGGCTGGGGCCGCGAACGCCTACAATGAGCAGTTCTTC
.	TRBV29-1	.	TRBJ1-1	CSVDDQRAGLNTEAFF	TGCAGCGTTGACGACCAGAGGGCAGGCCTGAACACTGAAGCTTTCTTT
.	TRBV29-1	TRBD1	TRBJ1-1	CSAMGTGGWAFF	TGCAGCGCTATGGGGACAGGGGGTTGGGCTTTCTTT
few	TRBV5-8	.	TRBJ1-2	CASSYGTYYGYTF	TGTGCCAGCAGCTACGGGACTTACTATGGCTACACCTTC
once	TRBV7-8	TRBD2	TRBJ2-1	CASSLSGSSSDEQFF	TGTGCCAGCAGCTTGAGCGGGAGTAGTTCCGATGAGCAGTTCTTC
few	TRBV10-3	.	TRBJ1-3	CAISERTPNSGNTIYF	TGTGCCATCAGTGAGCGGACTCCCAACTCCGGAAACACCATATATTTT
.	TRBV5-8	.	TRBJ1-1	CASSSLGVNGEAFF	TGTGCCAGCAGTTCGTTAGGGGTTAACGGCGAAGCTTTCTTT
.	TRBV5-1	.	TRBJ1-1	CASSLVRGAQGVNTEAFF	TGCGCCAGCAGCTTGGTTCGGGGGGCGCAGGGTGTGAACACTGAAGCTTTCTTT
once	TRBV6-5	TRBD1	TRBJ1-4	CASSYSRDREKTVF	TGTGCCAGCAGTTACTCGAGGGACAGGGAAAAAACTGTTTTT
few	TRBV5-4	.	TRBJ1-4	CASSYPGLNEKLFF	TGTGCCAGCAGCTATCCGGGTCTCAATGAAAAACTGTTTTTT
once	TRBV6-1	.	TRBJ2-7	CASSENIDYEQYF	TGTGCCAGCAGTGAAAACATTGACTACGAGCAGTACTTC
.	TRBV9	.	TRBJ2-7	CASSADARDEQYF	TGTGCCAGCAGCGCGGACGCCAGGGACGAGCAGTACTTC
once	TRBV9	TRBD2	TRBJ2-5	CASSQTSSSSGGETQYF	TGTGCCAGCAGCCAAACCTCGTCGTCTAGCGGGGGGGAGACCCAGTACTTC
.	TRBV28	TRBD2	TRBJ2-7	CASSFRTSGTYEQYF	TGTGCCAGCAGTTTTAGGACTAGCGGGACCTACGAGCAGTACTTC
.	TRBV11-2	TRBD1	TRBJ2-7	CASIEGPWTGSYEQYF	TGTGCCAGCATCGAGGGGCCATGGACAGGCTCCTACGAGCAGTACTTC
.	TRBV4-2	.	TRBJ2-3	CASSVEGTFVSTDTQYF	TGTGCCAGCAGCGTAGAGGGGACTTTCGTTAGCACAGATACGCAGTATTTT
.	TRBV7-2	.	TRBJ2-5	CASSPRTTGQETQYF	TGTGCCAGCAGCCCCAGGACAACTGGGCAAGAGACCCAGTACTTC
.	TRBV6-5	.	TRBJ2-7	CASSMGQTYEQYF	TGTGCCAGCAGTATGGGACAAACCTACGAGCAGTACTTC
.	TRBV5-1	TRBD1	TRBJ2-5	CASTRYLGQGGETQYF	TGCGCCAGCACCCGTTACCTGGGACAGGGGGGGGAGACCCAGTACTTC